The 8 T cell receptor beta chains presented below share a single source sample, sequenced in a study of blood T cell repertoires in COVID-19. Produced via immunoSEQ multiplex PCR; TCRdb's table is partial and in-frame only. The data contain 88,000 or so clones, about 85% of them seen just once; the ten biggest clones take up 3.5% to 4%. Input material: peripheral blood. The source of these receptors is a man aged 60 to 75 with acute or convalescent COVID-19.

This chain uses TRBV19 with TRBJ2-7; D ambiguous. In germline, CDR1 is LNHDA, CDR2 SQIVND (reference sequence). The V gene lost 2 bases and the J gene lost 1 base, with 6 bases spanning the gap. This CDR3 is built from 13 residues. The CDR3 DNA follows: TGTGCCAGTAGTATAAGTCAGTCCTACGAGCAGTACTTC. Protein: CASSISQSYEQYF.

This chain uses TRBV6-6 with TRBJ2-7; weak D call: TRBD1 (6 bases). From germline, CDR1 is MNHNY and CDR2 SVGAGI (reference sequence). V was pared by 5 bases and J by 2 bases, with 16 bases between. The CDR3 runs 15 residues. CDR3 amino acids: CASSLSRDKAYEQYF. The CDR3 DNA sequence: TGTGCCAGCAGTCTAAGCCGGGACAAGGCCTACGAGCAGTACTTC.

This clone has more than one count but fewer than ten. The chain links TRBV6-1 to TRBJ2-3; TRBD2 matches 11 bases. Unmatched junction bases numbered 4, after V lost 0 bases and J lost 2 bases. The germline gives CDR1 MNHNS, CDR2 SASEGT. The CDR3 contains 17 residues. The CDR3: CASSEAWGLAVTDTQYF. The DNA of the CDR3 is TGTGCCAGCAGTGAAGCTTGGGGACTAGCGGTCACAGATACGCAGTATTTT.

This clone was observed once. The CDR3 bases are TGTGCCAGCAGCTTAGCCCGTGGGTCGGGGGAGACCCAGTACTTC. Protein product: CASSLARGSGETQYF. This chain connects TRBV7-2 to TRBJ2-5, with D perhaps matching TRBD2 (5 bases). The CDR3 spans 15 residues. V was shortened by 0 bases and J by 5 bases, with 13 bases between the two germline ends. The V gene's germline CDR1 is SGHTA and CDR2 FQGNSA.

This chain uses TRBV7-2 with TRBJ1-3; D may be TRBD1 (5 bases). The V end was cut by 2 bases, the J end by 4 bases, with 15 bases between. The length of the CDR3 is 16 residues. Germline CDR1 SGHTA, CDR2 FQGNSA. The CDR3 nucleotides are TGTGCCAGCAGCTTAATGCGACAGTTCGGAGGAAACACCATATATTTT. It is translated as CASSLMRQFGGNTIYF.

The chain carries TRBV5-1 and TRBJ1-1; maybe TRBD1 (5 bases). CDR3 length equals 16 residues. The V gene lost 4 bases and the J gene lost 4 bases, with 20 bases spanning the gap. The V gene's germline CDR1 is SGHRS and CDR2 YFSETQ. The CDR3 DNA reads as TGCGCCAGCAGCAATTCAGGGAGGGTGGGGGTCACTGAAGCTTTCTTT. This encodes CASSNSGRVGVTEAFF.

The chain uses TRBV4-1 and TRBJ1-1; D gene uncertain. This CDR3 comprises 13 residues. Germline V gene lookup returns CDR1 MGHRA and CDR2 YSYEKL. Trimming shortened V by 4 bases and J by 1 base, and 7 bases separated the two germline ends. The chain's CDR3 is CASSPRGNTEAFF. DNA of the CDR3: TGCGCCAGCAGCCCCCGGGGGAACACTGAAGCTTTCTTT.

V and J are TRBV4-1 and TRBJ2-2; 9 bases map to TRBD1. The CDR3 spans 15 residues. With V trimmed by 6 bases and J by 7 bases, 9 bases remained unmatched. Germline lookup yields CDR1 MGHRA and CDR2 YSYEKL. This CDR3 is CASSRDRARSGELFF. The CDR3 DNA sequence: TGCGCCAGCAGTAGGGACAGGGCGAGGAGCGGGGAGCTGTTTTTT.